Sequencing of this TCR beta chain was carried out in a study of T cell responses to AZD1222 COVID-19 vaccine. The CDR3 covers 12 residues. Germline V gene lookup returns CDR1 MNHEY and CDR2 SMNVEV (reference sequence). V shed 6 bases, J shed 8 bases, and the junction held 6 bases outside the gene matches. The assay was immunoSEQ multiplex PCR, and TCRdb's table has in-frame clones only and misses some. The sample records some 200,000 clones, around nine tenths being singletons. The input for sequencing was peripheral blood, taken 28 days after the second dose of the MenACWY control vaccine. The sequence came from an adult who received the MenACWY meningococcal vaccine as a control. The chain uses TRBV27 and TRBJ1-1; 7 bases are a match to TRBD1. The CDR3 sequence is CASRRQGLEAFF. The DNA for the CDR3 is TGTGCCAGCAGGCGACAGGGACTCGAAGCTTTCTTT.